The clone carrying this T cell receptor beta chain occurred a few times. The antigen is unknown. The record originates from a study of T cells after yellow fever vaccination. Broader study findings: In post-booster samples, most primary-vaccination clones reappeared (roughly 96% CD4, 88% CD8).

The authors made TCR cDNA by 5'RACE template switching, adding a universal primer site and UMIs. TCRdb reprocessed the 5' RACE reads via MiXCR and lists one record per CDR3 protein. This table has about 340,000 distinct CDR3 sequences, 7.5% to 9% appearing once. V lost 4 bases and J 2 bases, leaving 14 bases between the germline ends. The CDR3 extends over 15 amino acids. Germline V gene data show CDR1 as MNHNS and CDR2 as SASEGT. This sequence originates from a man younger than 35 who received the YFV17D yellow fever vaccine. The source material was PBMCs, sampled on the day of the first yellow fever vaccination. The chain employs TRBV6-1 and TRBJ2-5; weak D call: TRBD2 (6 bases). CDR3 DNA sequence: TGTGCCAGCAGTGGACGGGGGTGGAAACAAGAGACCCAGTACTTC. Translation gives CASSGRGWKQETQYF.